Below are 3 T cell receptor beta chains sequenced from a single sample in a study of shared clonotypes between healthy human individuals. The naive CD8 population came from CD45RO-negative cells selected for CCR7, without terminally differentiated effector memory CD45RA+ cells. Using immunoSEQ multiplex PCR, the repertoire was profiled, and TCRdb retains in-frame clones only, with some absent. The table records some 740,000 clones, 85% to 95% of them present only once. The sequenced sample was naive CD8+ T cells sorted from blood. The origin of the receptors is a man aged 30-40 years in good health.

CDR3: CASTLGSSYNEQFF. The CDR3 bases are TGTGCCAGCACCCTCGGAAGCTCCTACAATGAGCAGTTCTTC. This chain connects TRBV27 to TRBJ2-1, with unresolved D. This CDR3 has 14 residues. Germline V CDR1 and CDR2: MNHEY, SMNVEV (reference sequence). The V end lost 7 bases, the J end lost 0 bases, and 10 bases lay between the germline ends.

The chain joins TRBV7-3 to TRBJ2-3; perhaps TRBD2 as D (5 bases). Germline V gene lookup returns CDR1 SGHTA and CDR2 FQGTGA. CDR3 size: 14 residues. The V and J ends lost 5 bases and 6 bases respectively, with 15 bases between them. The CDR3 DNA follows: TGTGCCAGCAGCGCCGGGGATCCAGCTGATACGCAGTATTTT. This codes for CASSAGDPADTQYF.

This sequence joins TRBV5-5 and TRBJ2-5; weak D call: TRBD1 (5 bases). The CDR3 is 14 amino acids. CDR1 and CDR2 from the germline V gene are SGHKS and YYEKEE (reference sequence). The V end lost 4 bases, the J end lost 1 base, and 11 bases lay between the germline ends. The CDR3 DNA is TGTGCCAGCAGCCAATACAGGATCCAAGAGACCCAGTACTTC. Protein sequence: CASSQYRIQETQYF.